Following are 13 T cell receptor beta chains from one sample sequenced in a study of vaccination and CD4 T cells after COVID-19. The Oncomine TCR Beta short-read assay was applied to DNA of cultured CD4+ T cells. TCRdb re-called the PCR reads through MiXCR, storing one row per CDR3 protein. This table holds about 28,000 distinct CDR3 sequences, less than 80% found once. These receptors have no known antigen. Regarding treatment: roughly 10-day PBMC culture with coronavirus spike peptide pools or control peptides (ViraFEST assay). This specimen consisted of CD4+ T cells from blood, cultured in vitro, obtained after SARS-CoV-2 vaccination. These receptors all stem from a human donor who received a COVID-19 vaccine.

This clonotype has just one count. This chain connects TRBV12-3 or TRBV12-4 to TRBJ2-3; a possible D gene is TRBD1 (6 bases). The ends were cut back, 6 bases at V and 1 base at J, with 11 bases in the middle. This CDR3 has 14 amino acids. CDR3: CASSSNRGTDTQYF. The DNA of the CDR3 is TGTGCCAGCAGCTCGAACAGGGGCACAGATACGCAGTATTTT.

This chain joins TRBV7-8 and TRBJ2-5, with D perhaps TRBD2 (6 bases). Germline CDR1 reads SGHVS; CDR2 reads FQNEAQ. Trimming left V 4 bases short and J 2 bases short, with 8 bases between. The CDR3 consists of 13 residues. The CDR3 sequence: CASSSGRQETQYF. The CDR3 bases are TGTGCCAGCAGCTCCGGGAGACAAGAGACCCAGTACTTC.

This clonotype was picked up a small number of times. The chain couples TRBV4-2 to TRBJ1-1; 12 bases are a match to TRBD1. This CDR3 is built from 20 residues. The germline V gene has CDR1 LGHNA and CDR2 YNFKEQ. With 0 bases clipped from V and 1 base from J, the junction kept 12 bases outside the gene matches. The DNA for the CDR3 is TGTGCCAGCAGCCAAGATCGGGGGACAGGGGGCTGGTTTGGGAACACTGAAGCTTTCTTT. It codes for CASSQDRGTGGWFGNTEAFF.

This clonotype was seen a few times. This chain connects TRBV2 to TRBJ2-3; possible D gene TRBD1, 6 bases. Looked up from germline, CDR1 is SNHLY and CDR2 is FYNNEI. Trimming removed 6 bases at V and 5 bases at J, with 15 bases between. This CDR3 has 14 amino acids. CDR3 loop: CASSLQGRRDTQYF. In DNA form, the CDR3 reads TGTGCCAGCAGCCTCCAGGGGCGGCGAGATACGCAGTATTTT. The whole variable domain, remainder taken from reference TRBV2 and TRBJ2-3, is EPEVTQTPSHQVTQMGQEVILRCVPISNHLYFYWYRQILGQKVEFLVSFYNNEISEKSEIFDDQFSVERPDGSNFTLKIRSTKLEDSAMYFCASSLQGRRDTQYFGPGTRLTVL.

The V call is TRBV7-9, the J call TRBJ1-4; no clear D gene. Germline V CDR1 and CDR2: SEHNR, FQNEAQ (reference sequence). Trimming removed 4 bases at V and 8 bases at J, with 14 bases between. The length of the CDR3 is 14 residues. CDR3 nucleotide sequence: TGTGCCAGCAGCTCTGGTTCCCTCGGGGAAAAACTGTTTTTT. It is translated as CASSSGSLGEKLFF.

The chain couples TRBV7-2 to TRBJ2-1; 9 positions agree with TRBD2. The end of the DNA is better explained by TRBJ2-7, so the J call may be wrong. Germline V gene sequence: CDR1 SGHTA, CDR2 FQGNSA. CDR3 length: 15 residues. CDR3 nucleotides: TGTGCCAGCAGCGCAATAGCGGGGGCCAACTACGAGCAGTACTTC. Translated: CASSAIAGANYEQYF.

The CDR3 protein is CAIRTGYTEAFF. The DNA of the CDR3 is TGTGCCATCAGGACAGGGTACACTGAAGCTTTCTTT. The chain carries TRBV10-3 and TRBJ1-1; 7 bases are shared with TRBD1. The CDR3 loop spans 12 amino acids. Per germline, CDR1 ENHRY and CDR2 SYGVKD. After removal of 6 bases from V and 3 bases from J, the junction contained 1 base not matched to a gene.

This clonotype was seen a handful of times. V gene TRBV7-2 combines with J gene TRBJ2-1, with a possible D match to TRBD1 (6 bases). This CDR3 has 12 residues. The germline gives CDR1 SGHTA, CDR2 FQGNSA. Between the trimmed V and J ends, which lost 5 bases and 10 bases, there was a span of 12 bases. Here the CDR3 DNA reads TGTGCCAGCAGCCCGGACAGTCGCGAGCAGTTCTTC. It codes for CASSPDSREQFF.

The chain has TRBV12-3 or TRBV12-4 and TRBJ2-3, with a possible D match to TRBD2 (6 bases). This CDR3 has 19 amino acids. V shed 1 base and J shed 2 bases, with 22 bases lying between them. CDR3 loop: CASSLVAVGEIFATDTQYF. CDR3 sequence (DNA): TGTGCCAGCAGTTTAGTAGCGGTGGGGGAGATCTTTGCCACAGATACGCAGTATTTT.

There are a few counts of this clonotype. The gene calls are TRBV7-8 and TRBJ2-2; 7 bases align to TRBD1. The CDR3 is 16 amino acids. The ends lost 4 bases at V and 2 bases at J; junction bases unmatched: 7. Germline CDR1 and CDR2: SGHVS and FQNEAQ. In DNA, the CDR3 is TGTGCCAGCAGCTATACGGACAGGAGAAACACCGGGGAGCTGTTTTTT. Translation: CASSYTDRRNTGELFF.

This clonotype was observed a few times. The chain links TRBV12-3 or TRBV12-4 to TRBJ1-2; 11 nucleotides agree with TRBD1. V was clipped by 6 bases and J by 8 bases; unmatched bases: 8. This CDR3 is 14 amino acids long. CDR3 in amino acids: CASRDRGRLGGYTF. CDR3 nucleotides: TGTGCCAGCAGGGACAGGGGGCGTTTAGGGGGCTACACCTTC.

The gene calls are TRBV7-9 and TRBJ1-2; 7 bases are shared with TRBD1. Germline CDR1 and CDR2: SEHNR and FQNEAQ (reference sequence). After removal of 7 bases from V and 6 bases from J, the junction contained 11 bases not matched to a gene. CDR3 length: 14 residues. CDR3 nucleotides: TGTGCCAGCATCAGGGGGGGGGAGGGAGATGGCTACACCTTC. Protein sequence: CASIRGGEGDGYTF.

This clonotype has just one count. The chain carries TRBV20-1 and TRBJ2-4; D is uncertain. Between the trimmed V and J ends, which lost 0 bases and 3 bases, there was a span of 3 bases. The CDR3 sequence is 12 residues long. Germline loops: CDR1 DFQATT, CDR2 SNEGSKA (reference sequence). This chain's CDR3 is CSARDRKNIQYF. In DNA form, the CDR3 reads TGCAGTGCTAGAGATCGCAAAAACATTCAGTACTTC.